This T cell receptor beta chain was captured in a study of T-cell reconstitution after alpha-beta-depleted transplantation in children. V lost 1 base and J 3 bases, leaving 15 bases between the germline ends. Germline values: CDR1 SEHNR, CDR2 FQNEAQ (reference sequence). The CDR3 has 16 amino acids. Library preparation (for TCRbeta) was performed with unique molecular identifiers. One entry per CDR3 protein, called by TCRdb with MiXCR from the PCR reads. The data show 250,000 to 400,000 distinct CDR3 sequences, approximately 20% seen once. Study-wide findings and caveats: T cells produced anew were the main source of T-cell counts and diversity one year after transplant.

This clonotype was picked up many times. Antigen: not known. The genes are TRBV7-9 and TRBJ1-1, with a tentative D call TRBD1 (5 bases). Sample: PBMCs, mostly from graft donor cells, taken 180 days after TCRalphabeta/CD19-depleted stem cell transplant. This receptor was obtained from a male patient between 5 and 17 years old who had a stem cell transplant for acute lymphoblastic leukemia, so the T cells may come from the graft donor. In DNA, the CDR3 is TGTGCCAGCAGCTTAGGACACGGGGCCGAGTACACTGAAGCTTTCTTT. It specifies CASSLGHGAEYTEAFF. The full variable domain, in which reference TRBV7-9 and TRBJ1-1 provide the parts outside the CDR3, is DTGVSQNPRHKITKRGQNVTFRCDPISEHNRLYWYRQTLGQGPEFLTYFQNEAQLEKSRLLSDRFSAERPKGSFSTLEIQRTEQGDSAMYLCASSLGHGAEYTEAFFGQGTRLTVV.